This paragraph reports one T cell receptor (beta chain). Its target is not known. Using a J-beta primer mix together with a sample-barcoded 5' primer, a second PCR was run for roughly 6 to 11 cycles. Every cDNA molecule bore a tag from a template-switch adaptor containing 12 random nucleotides. TCRdb used MiXCR to reprocess the 5' RACE reads, holding one entry per CDR3 protein. In the table there are about 1.1 million distinct CDR3 sequences, 30% to 40% of which are singletons. The entry originates in a study of blood T cells in healthy people across ages. Germline CDR1 DFQATT, CDR2 SNEGSKA (reference sequence). This CDR3 is 16 amino acids long. The germline V and J ends were trimmed by 0 bases and 0 bases, with 13 bases remaining between them. Notes on the study in general: Donors of long life had a larger count of naive CD4+ cells and greater diversity than aged donors. Across the age range, TCR beta diversity per million T cells fell in a roughly linear way.

The rearrangement links TRBV20-1 to TRBJ2-3, with a tentative D call TRBD2 (6 bases). The sequence was collected from a man younger than 35 in good health. The specimen sequenced was blood. The CDR3 sequence: CSARDKGTSSTDTQYF. CDR3 nucleotides: TGCAGTGCTAGAGATAAGGGGACTTCTAGCACAGATACGCAGTATTTT.